This T cell receptor beta chain was found in a study of blood T cell repertoires in COVID-19. Study in general: The origin of the acute and convalescent COVID-19 samples was the United States, Italy and Spain. Sources were T cells, B-cell-depleted T cells, or PBMCs; the material itself was cDNA or gDNA.

Authors' data handling: Nucleated cell counts were estimated from reference gene primer amplification. Method: immunoSEQ multiplex PCR; TCRdb's copy keeps in-frame clones and lacks some. The V and J calls and clone size were taken over from that table, and D and trimming were inferred from the DNA. Of hundreds of thousands of clones listed, around 88% are singletons. V lost 4 bases to trimming and J lost 5 bases; unmatched junction nucleotides: 7. The CDR3 spans 14 residues. Per germline, CDR1 ENHRY and CDR2 SYGVKD. Specimen: peripheral blood. This TCR was recovered from a woman in her 70s with COVID-19, enrolled during active disease. This chain connects TRBV10-3 to TRBJ1-1; 7 bases agree with TRBD1. As DNA, the CDR3 is TGTGCCATCAGTGGAAGAGGGGGCGAAACTGAAGCTTTCTTT. Protein sequence: CAISGRGGETEAFF.